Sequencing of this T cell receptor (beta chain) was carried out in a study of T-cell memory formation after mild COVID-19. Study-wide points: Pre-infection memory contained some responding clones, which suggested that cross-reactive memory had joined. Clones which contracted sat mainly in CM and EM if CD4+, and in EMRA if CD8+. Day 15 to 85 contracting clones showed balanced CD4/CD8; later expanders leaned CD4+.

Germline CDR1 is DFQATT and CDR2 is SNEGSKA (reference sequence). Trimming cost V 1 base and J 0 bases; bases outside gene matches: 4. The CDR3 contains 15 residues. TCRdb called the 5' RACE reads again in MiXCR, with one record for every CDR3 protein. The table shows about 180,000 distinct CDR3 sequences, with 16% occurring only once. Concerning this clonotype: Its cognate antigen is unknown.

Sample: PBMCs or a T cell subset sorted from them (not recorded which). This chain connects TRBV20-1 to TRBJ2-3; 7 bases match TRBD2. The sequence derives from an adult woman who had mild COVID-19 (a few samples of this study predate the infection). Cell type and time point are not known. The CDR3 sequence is CSARAAAGSTDTQYF. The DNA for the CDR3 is TGCAGTGCTAGAGCGGCAGCGGGAAGCACAGATACGCAGTATTTT.